This TCR beta chain was sequenced for a study of cytomegalovirus exposure and HLA in healthy donors. Regarding this clone: The antigen is not known.

The primer mix had 60 Vbeta and 13 Jbeta primers. This table comes from immunoSEQ multiplex PCR, and its TCRdb copy is limited to in-frame clones, with some not included. The sample has about 170,000 clones, roughly 80% seen once. Looked up from germline, CDR1 is ENHRY and CDR2 is SYGVKD. The CDR3 length is 18 residues. J gave up 6 bases and V 2 bases, and 18 bases lay outside the gene matches. General study points: Reported findings show TCR beta sequences accurately forecast HLA-A and HLA-B alleles in most subjects. It was reported that the classifier diagnosed cytomegalovirus status with high specificity and sensitivity in both the original and validation cohorts.

Sequencing was carried out using PBMCs. The sequence was obtained from a woman aged 18-29 years in good health and CMV-seronegative. The chain employs TRBV10-3 and TRBJ1-2; 7 positions agree with TRBD1. The CDR3 sequence is CAISENSGQALGVNGYTF. CDR3 DNA: TGTGCCATCAGTGAGAATAGTGGACAGGCTCTCGGAGTAAATGGCTACACCTTC.